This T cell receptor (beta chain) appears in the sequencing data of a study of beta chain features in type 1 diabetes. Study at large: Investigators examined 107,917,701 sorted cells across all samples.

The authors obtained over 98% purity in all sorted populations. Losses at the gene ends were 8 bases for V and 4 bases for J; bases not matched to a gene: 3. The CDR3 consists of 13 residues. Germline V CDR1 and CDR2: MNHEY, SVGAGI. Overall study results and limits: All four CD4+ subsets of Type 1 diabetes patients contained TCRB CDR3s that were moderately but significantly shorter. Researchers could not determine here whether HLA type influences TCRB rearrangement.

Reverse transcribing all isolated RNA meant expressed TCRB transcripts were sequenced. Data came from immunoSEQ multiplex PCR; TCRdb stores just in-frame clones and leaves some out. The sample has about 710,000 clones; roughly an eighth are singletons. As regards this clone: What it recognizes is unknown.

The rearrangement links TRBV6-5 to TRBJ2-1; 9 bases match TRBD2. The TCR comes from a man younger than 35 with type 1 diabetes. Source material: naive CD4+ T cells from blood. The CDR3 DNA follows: TGTGCCAGCGGGCTAGCGGGGTACAATGAGCAGTTCTTC. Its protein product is CASGLAGYNEQFF.